This T cell receptor beta chain was retrieved from a study of cytomegalovirus exposure and HLA in healthy donors. Across the study: Approximately 180 million T cells yielded about 120 million unique TCR beta sequences, as an earlier analysis found.

The primer mix had 60 Vbeta and 13 Jbeta primers. Clones were read by immunoSEQ multiplex PCR, and TCRdb kept only the in-frame ones, dropping some. The data contain some 180,000 clones, over 80% of them singletons. Findings and limits, study-wide: Analysis was performed later, and it showed HLA-associated TCR beta chains to be more clonally expanded than equally common others.

CDR3 length equals 13 residues. Germline V gives CDR1 MNHNS, CDR2 SASEGT. The junction had 7 bases not matched to a gene; V was cut back by 3 bases and J by 9 bases. This clone was found a few times. Its target is unknown. The receptor was isolated from a girl aged 5 to 17 in good health and CMV-seropositive. The rearrangement links TRBV6-1 to TRBJ1-2; 7 nucleotides align to TRBD1. Sequenced material: PBMCs. The CDR3 coding sequence is TGTGCCAGCAGTGAGACAAGGACAGGCAGCTACACCTTC. This encodes CASSETRTGSYTF.